These 6 T cell receptor beta chains share one sample of origin, sequenced in a study of Ad26.COV2.S vaccination and SARS-CoV-2 variants. The treatment denotes: 15 to 20 received Ad26.COV2.S at low or high dose, single or two shots; roughly 5 received placebo; per-sample allocation not given. It was on day 63 after the first vaccine or placebo injection that samples were taken. Sequencing was performed with immunoSEQ multiplex PCR; in TCRdb, only in-frame clones are kept and a portion is missing. Of 380,000 or so clones listed, approximately 90% were seen once; the top ten hold around 6.1%. Specimen: peripheral blood, collected in a trial of Ad26.COV2.S vaccine versus placebo. The receptors originated from a person between 18 and 59 years old who received the Ad26.COV2.S COVID-19 vaccine or a placebo.

V usage is TRBV15 and J usage is TRBJ1-1; D might be TRBD1 (6 bases). The CDR3 length is 15 residues. Looked up from germline, CDR1 is LNHNV and CDR2 is YYDKDF (reference sequence). Trimming shortened V by 5 bases and J by 0 bases, and 13 bases separated the two germline ends. The CDR3 nucleotides are TGTGCCACCAGCGGGAGGGGGAGAATGAACACTGAAGCTTTCTTT. Encoded protein: CATSGRGRMNTEAFF.

This chain links TRBV11-2 with TRBJ2-7; TRBD1 matches at 8 bases. This CDR3 spans 15 amino acids. Germline V gene sequence: CDR1 SGHAT, CDR2 FQNNGV. V shed 2 bases and J 2 bases; nucleotides not matched to a gene: 5. CDR3 sequence reads: CASSLSGQGTYEQYF. The CDR3 coding sequence is TGTGCCAGCAGCTTATCAGGACAGGGCACCTACGAGCAGTACTTC.

The chain recombines TRBV11-2 with TRBJ1-2, with no clear D. Germline lookup yields CDR1 SGHAT and CDR2 FQNNGV. The CDR3 is 13 residues long. With 1 base removed from V and 7 bases from J, the gap between germline ends came to 10 bases. The CDR3 reads CASSLVPDSGYTF. The CDR3 DNA follows: TGTGCCAGCAGCTTAGTTCCCGACTCTGGCTACACCTTC.

The chain recombines TRBV29-1 with TRBJ2-3; D perhaps matches TRBD2 (5 bases). Germline-derived CDR1 and CDR2 are SQVTM and ANQGSEA. This CDR3 has 17 amino acids. V lost 7 bases to trimming and J lost 5 bases, with 28 bases between them. The CDR3 here is CSAIGRIRTGWEDTQYF. The CDR3 nucleotides read TGCAGCGCCATCGGACGGATCAGAACGGGGTGGGAAGATACGCAGTATTTT.

In its sample, this clone was seen many times. The chain uses TRBV2 and TRBJ1-6; the D gene is possibly TRBD1 (5 bases). CDR1 and CDR2 from the germline V gene are SNHLY and FYNNEI. The V end lost 1 base, the J end lost 6 bases, and 7 bases lay between the germline ends. This CDR3 is built from 14 residues. The DNA of the CDR3 is TGTGCCAGCAGTGAAGGACAGCGTAATTCACCCCTCCACTTT. This gives the protein CASSEGQRNSPLHF.

V is TRBV5-6 and J is TRBJ2-7; TRBD1 aligns across 9 bases. J lost 5 bases, V lost 3 bases, and 6 bases had no gene match. From germline, CDR1 is SGHDT and CDR2 YYEEEE. This CDR3 has 14 residues. The CDR3 region has the DNA TGTGCCAGCAGCTGGGGACAGGGTAGCAACGAGCAGTACTTC. Translated, it gives CASSWGQGSNEQYF. Full variable domain (outside the CDR3, taken from reference TRBV5-6 and TRBJ2-7): DAGVTQSPTHLIKTRGQQVTLRCSPKSGHDTVSWYQQALGQGPQFIFQYYEEEERQRGNFPDRFSGHQFPNYSSELNVNALLLGDSALYLCASSWGQGSNEQYFGPGTRLTVT.